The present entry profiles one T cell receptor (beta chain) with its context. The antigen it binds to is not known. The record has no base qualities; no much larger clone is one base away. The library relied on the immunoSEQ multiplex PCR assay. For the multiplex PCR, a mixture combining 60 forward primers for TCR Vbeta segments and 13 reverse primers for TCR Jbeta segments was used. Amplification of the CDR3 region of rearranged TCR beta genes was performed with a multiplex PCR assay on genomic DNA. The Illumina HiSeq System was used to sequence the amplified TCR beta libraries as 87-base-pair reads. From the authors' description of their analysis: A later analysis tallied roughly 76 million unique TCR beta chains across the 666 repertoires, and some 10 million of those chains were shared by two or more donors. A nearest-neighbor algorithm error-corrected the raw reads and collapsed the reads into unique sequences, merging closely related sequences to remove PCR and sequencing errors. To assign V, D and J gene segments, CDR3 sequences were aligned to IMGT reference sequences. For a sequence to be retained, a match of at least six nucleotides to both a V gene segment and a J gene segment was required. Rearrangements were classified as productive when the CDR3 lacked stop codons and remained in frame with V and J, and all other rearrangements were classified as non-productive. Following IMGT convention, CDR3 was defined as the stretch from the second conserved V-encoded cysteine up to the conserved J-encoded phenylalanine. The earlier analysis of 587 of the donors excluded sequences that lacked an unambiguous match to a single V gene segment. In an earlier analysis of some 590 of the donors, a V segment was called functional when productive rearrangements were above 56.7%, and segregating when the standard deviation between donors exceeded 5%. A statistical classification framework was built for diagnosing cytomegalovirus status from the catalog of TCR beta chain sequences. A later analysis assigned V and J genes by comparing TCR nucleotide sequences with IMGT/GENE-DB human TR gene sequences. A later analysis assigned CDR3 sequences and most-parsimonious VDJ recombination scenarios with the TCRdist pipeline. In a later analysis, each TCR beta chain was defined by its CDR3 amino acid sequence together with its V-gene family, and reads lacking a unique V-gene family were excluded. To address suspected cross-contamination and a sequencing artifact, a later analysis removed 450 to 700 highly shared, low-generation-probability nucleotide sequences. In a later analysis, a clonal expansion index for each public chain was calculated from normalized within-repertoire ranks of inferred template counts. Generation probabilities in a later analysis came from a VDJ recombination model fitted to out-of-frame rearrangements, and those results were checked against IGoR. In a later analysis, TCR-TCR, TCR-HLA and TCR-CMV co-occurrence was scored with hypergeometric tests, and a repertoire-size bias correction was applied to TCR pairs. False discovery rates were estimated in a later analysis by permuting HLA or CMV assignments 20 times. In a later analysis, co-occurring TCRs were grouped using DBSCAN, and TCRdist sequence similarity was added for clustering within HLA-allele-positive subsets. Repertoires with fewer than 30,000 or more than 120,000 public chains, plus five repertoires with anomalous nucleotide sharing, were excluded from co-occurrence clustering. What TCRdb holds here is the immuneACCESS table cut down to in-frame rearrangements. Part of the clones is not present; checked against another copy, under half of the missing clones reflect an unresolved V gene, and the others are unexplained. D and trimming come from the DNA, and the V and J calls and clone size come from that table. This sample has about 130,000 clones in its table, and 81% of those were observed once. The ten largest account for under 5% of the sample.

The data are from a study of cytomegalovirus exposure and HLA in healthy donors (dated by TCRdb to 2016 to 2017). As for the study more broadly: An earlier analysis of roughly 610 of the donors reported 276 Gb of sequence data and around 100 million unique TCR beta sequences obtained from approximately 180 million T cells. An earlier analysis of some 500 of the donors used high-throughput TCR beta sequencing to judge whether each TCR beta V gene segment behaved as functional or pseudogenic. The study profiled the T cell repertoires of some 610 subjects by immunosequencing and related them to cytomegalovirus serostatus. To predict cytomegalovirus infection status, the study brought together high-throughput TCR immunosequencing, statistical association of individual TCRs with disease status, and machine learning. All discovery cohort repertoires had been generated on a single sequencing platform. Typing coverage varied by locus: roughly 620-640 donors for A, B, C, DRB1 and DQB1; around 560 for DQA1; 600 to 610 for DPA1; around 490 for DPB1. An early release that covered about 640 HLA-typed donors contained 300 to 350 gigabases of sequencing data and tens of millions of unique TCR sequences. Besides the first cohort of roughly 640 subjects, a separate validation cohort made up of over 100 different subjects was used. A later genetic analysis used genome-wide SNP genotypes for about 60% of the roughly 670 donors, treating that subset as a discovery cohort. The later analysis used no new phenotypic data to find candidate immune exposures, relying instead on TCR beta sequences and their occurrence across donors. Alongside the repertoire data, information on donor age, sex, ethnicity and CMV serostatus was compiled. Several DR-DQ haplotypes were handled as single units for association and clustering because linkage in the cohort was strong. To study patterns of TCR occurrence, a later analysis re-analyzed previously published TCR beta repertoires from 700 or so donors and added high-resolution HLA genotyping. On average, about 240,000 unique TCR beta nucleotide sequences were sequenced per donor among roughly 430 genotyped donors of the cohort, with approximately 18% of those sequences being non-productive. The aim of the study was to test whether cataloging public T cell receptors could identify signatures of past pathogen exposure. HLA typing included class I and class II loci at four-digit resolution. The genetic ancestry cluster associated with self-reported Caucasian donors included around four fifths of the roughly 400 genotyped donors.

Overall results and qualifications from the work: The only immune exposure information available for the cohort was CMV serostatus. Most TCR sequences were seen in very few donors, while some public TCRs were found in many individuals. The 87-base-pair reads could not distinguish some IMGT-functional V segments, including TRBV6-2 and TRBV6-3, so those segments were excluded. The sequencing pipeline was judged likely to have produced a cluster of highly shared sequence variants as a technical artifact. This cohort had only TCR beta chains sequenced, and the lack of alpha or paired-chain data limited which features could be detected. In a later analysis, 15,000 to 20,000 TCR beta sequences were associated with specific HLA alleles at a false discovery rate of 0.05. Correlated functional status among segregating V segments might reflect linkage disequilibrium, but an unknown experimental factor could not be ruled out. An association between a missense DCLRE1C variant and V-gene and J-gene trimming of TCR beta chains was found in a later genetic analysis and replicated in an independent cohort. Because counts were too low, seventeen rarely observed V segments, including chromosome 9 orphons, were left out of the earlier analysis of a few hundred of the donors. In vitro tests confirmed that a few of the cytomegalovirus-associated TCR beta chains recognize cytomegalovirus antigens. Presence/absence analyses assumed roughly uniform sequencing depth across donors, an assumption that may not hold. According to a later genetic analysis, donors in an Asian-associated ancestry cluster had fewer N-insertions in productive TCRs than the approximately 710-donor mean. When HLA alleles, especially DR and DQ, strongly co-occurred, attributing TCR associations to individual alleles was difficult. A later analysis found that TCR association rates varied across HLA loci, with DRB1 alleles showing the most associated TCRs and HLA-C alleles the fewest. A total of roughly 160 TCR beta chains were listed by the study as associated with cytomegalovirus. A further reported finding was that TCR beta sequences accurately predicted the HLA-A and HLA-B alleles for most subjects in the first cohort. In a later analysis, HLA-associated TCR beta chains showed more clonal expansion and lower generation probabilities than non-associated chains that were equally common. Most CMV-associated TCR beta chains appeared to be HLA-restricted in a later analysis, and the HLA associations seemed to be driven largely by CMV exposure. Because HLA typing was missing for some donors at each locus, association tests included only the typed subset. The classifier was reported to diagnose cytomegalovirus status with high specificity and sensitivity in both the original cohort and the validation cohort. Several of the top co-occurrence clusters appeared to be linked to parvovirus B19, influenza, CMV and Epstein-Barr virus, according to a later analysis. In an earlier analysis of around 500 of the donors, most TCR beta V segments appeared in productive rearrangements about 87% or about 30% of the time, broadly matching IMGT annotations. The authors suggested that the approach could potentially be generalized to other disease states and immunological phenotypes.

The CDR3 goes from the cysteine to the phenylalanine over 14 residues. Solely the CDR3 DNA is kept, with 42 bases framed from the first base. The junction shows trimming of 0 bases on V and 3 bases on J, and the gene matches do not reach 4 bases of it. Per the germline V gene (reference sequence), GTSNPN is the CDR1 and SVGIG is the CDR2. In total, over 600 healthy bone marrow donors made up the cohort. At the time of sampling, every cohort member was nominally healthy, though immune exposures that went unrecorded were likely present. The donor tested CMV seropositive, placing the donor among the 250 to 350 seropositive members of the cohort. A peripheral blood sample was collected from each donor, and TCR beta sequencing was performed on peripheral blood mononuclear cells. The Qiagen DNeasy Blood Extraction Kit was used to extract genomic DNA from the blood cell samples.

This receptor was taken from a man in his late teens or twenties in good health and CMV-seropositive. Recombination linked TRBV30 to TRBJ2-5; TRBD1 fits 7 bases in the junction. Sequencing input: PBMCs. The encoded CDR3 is CAWSVMGQKETQYF. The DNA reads TGTGCCTGGAGTGTAATGGGACAGAAAGAGACCCAGTACTTC. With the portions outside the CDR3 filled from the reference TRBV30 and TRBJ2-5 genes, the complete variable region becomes SQTIHQWPATLVQPVGSPLSLECTVEGTSNPNLYWYRQAAGRGLQLLFYSVGIGQISSEVPQNLSASRPQDRQFILSSKKLLLSDSGFYLCAWSVMGQKETQYFGPGTRLLVL.